What follows describes a single TCR beta chain. The antigen remains unidentified. Trimming removed 2 bases at V and 5 bases at J, with 13 bases between. CDR3 length: 15 amino acids. Germline values: CDR1 WSHSY, CDR2 SAAADI. The data stem from a study of T cell responses to AZD1222 COVID-19 vaccine. Study summary: Second doses that came at about 4 or about 12 weeks were put together.

General study points: Across spike, vaccine-associated CD4 TCRs were found, dominant at 160-218 and 743-854. Among those given AZD1222, only five or six were seropositive at baseline. Sampled repertoires all dated from after the peak T cell response.

The repertoire was sequenced with immunoSEQ multiplex PCR; TCRdb's copy has only in-frame clones and lacks some. The repertoire has fewer than 110,000 clones, about 89% of them found once; the top ten carry approximately 7%. Here the sequenced sample was peripheral blood, taken on day 0 of AZD1222 vaccination. The receptor comes from an adult in good health. The V call is TRBV10-2, the J call TRBJ2-1; D not certain. The CDR3 region is CASSENPVGHNEQFF. Written as DNA, the CDR3 is TGCGCCAGCAGTGAGAACCCGGTCGGACACAATGAGCAGTTCTTC.